This entry describes one T cell receptor (beta chain). The antigen remains undetermined. The PCR made use of 60 Vbeta and 13 Jbeta primers. TCRdb's table, derived via immunoSEQ multiplex PCR, lists solely in-frame clones and lacks some. The sample holds 170,000 or so clones, about 80% seen once. The data were taken from a study of cytomegalovirus exposure and HLA in healthy donors. Points from the study as a whole: An Asian-associated ancestry cluster reportedly showed fewer N-insertions than the roughly 670-donor mean in a later analysis.

The CDR3 is made up of 17 amino acids. Losses at the gene ends were 4 bases for V and 2 bases for J; bases not matched to a gene: 8. Germline V CDR1 and CDR2: SGHNT, YYREEE (reference sequence). V gene TRBV5-4 combines with J gene TRBJ2-2; 10 positions match TRBD1. This receptor was identified in a man aged 55 to 69 in good health and CMV-seronegative. The material sequenced was PBMCs. CDR3 nucleotide sequence: TGTGCCAGCAGCCAACCGGGACAGGGGATTAACACCGGGGAGCTGTTTTTT. As protein: CASSQPGQGINTGELFF.